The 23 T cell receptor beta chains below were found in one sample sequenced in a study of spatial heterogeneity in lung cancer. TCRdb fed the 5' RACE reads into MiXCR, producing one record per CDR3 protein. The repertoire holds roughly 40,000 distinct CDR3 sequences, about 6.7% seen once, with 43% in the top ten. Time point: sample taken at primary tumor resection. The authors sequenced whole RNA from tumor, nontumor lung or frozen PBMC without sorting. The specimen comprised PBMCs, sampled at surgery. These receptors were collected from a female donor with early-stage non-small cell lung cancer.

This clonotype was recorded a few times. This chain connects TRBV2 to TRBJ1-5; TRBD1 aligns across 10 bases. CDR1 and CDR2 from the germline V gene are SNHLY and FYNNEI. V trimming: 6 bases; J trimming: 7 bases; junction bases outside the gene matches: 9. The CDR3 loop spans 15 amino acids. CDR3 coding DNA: TGTGCCAGCAGGGCGACAGGGGGCGGTTGGCAGCCCCAGCATTTT. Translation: CASRATGGGWQPQHF.

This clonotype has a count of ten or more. For the CDR3, the DNA is TGTGCCAGCAGTAGGACTAGCGGGGGGGCTGATACGCAGTATTTT. This encodes CASSRTSGGADTQYF. The chain couples TRBV12-3 or TRBV12-4 to TRBJ2-3, with 15 bases that match TRBD2. The CDR3 contains 15 residues. J was trimmed by 6 bases and V by 5 bases; bases with no gene match: 3.

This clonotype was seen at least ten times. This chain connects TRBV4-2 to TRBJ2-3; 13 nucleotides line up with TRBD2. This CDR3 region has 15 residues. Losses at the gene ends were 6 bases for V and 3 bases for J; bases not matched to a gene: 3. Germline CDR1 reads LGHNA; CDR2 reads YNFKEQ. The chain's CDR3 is CASRLAGGLTDTQYF. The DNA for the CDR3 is TGTGCCAGCAGACTAGCGGGGGGGTTGACAGATACGCAGTATTTT.

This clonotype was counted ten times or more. The chain's CDR3 is CASGPSGGVAGLDTQYF. The CDR3 nucleotides read TGTGCCAGCGGGCCTAGCGGGGGGGTTGCCGGTCTGGATACGCAGTATTTT. The chain has TRBV6-5 and TRBJ2-3; 12 bases line up with TRBD2. The J segment lost 6 bases and the V segment lost 8 bases, leaving 15 bases of the junction unmatched. This CDR3 region has 17 residues. The germline gives CDR1 MNHEY, CDR2 SVGAGI.

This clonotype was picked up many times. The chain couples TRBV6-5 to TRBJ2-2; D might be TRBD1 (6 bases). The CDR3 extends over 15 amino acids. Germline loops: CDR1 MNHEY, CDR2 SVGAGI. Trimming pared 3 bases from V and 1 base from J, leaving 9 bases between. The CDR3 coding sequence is TGTGCCAGCAGTTATTTGACAGGGAACACCGGGGAGCTGTTTTTT. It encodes CASSYLTGNTGELFF.

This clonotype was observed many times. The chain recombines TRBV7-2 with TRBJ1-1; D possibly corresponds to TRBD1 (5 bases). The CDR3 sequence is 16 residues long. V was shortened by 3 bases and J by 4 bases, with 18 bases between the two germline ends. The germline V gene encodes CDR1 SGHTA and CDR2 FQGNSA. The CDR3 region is CASSFVGERGGTEAFF. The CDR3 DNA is TGTGCCAGCAGCTTTGTGGGGGAACGGGGCGGCACTGAAGCTTTCTTT.

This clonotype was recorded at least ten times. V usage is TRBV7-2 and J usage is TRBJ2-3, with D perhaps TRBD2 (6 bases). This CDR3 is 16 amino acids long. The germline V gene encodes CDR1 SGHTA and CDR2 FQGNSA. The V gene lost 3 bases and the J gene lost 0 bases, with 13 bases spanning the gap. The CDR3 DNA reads TGTGCCAGCAGCTTCTGGGGGGACCAAAGCACAGATACGCAGTATTTT. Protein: CASSFWGDQSTDTQYF.

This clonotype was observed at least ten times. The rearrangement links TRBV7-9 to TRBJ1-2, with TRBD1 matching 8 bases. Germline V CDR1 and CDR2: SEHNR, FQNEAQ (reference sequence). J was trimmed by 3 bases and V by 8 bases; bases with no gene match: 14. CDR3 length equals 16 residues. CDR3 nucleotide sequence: TGTGCCAGCTGCACTCCTCTACAGGGGGAGGACTATGGCTACACCTTC. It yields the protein CASCTPLQGEDYGYTF.

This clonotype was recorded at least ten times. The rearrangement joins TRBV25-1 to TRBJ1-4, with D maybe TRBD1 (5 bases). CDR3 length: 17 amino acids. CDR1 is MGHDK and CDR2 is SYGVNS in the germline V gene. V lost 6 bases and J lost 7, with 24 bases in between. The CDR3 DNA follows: TGTGCCAGCAGAGCCTTATCGGATGCAGGGTTGGCTGAAAAACTGTTTTTT. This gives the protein CASRALSDAGLAEKLFF.

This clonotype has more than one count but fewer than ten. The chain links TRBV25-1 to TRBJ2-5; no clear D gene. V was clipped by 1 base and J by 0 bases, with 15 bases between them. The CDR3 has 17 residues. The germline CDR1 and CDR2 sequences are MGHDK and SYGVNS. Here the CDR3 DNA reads TGTGCCAGCAGTGAATGGGTGGCAAGGCGGAACCAAGAGACCCAGTACTTC. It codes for CASSEWVARRNQETQYF.

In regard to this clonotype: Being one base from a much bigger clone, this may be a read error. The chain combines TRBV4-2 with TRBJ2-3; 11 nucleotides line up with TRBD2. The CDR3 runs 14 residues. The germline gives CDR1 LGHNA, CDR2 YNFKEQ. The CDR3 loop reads CSSSRLAGTDTQYF. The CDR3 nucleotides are TGTTCCAGCAGCCGACTAGCGGGGACAGATACGCAGTATTTT.

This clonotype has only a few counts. The chain's CDR3 is CASSPLNSGDYNEQFF. CDR3 nucleotides: TGTGCCAGCAGCCCGTTAAATTCGGGGGACTACAATGAGCAGTTCTTC. This chain links TRBV7-7 with TRBJ2-1; a possible D gene is TRBD2 (6 bases). Trimming stripped 5 bases from V and 3 bases from J, with 17 bases between. The germline CDR1 and CDR2 sequences are SSHAT and FNYEAQ (reference sequence). There are 16 residues in the CDR3. Looking up the rest from reference TRBV7-7 and TRBJ2-1 gives the full variable domain: GAGVSQSPRYKVTKRGQDVTLRCDPISSHATLYWYQQALGQGPEFLTYFNYEAQPDKSGLPSDRFSAERPEGSISTLTIQRTEQRDSAMYRCASSPLNSGDYNEQFFGPGTRLTVL.

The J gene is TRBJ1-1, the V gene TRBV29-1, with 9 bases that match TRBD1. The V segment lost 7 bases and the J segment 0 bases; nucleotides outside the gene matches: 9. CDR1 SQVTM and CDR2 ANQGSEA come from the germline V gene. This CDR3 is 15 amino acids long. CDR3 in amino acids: CSGTGGWGMNTEAFF. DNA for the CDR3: TGCAGCGGAACAGGGGGCTGGGGCATGAACACTGAAGCTTTCTTT.

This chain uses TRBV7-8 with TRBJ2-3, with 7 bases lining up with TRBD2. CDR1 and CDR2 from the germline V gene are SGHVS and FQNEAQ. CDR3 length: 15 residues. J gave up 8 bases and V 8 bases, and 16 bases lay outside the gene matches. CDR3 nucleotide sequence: TGTGCCAGCGGGACCCGACTAGCATCACCGGGTACGCAGTATTTT. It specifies CASGTRLASPGTQYF.

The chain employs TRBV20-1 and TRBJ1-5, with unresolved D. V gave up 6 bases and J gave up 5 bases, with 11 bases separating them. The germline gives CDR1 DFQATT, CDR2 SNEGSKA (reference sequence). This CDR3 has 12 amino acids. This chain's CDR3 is CSANRGDQPQHF. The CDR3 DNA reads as TGCAGTGCCAATCGGGGAGATCAGCCCCAGCATTTT.

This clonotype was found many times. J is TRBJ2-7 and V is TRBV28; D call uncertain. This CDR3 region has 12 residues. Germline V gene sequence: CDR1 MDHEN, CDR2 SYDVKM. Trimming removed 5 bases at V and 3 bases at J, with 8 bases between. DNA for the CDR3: TGTGCCAGCAGTCTACGAGACTACGAGCAGTACTTC. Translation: CASSLRDYEQYF.

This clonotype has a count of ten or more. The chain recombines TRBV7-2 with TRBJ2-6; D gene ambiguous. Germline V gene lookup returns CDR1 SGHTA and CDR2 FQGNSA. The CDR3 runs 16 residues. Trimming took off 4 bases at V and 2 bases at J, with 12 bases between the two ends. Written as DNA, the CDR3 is TGTGCCAGCAGCTCACCGTGGACGGCTGGGGCCAACGTCCTGACTTTC. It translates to CASSSPWTAGANVLTF.

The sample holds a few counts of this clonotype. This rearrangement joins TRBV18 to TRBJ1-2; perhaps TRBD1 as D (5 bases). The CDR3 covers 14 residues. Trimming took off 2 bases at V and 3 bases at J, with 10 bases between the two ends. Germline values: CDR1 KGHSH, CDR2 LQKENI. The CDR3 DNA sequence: TGTGCCAGCTCACCATCAGGGAGGGACTATGGCTACACCTTC. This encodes CASSPSGRDYGYTF.

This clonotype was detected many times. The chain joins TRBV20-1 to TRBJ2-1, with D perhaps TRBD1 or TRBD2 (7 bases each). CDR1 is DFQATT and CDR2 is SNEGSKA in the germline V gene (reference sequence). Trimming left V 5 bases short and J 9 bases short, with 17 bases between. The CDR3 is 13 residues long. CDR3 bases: TGCAGTGCTGCCTGGGACAGCGGGACTGAGCAGTTCTTC. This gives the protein CSAAWDSGTEQFF.

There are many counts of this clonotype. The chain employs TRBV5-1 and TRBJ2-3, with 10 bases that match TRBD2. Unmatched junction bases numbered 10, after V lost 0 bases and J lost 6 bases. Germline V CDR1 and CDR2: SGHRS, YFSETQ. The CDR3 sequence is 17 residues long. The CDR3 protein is CASSLDWSGGAVDTQYF. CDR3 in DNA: TGCGCCAGCAGCTTGGATTGGAGCGGGGGGGCCGTGGATACGCAGTATTTT. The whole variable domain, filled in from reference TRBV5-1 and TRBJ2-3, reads KAGVTQTPRYLIKTRGQQVTLSCSPISGHRSVSWYQQTPGQGLQFLFEYFSETQRNKGNFPGRFSGRQFSNSRSEMNVSTLELGDSALYLCASSLDWSGGAVDTQYFGPGTRLTVL.

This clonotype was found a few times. CDR3 in DNA: TGTGCCAGCAGCTTGGGGAGTGGGGGAGTCTACAATGAGCAGTTCTTC. Its protein is CASSLGSGGVYNEQFF. This sequence joins TRBV5-6 and TRBJ2-1, with D tentatively TRBD1 or TRBD2 (5 bases each). Germline CDR1 reads SGHDT; CDR2 reads YYEEEE. The CDR3 is 16 residues long. Trimming pared 0 bases from V and 3 bases from J, leaving 13 bases between.

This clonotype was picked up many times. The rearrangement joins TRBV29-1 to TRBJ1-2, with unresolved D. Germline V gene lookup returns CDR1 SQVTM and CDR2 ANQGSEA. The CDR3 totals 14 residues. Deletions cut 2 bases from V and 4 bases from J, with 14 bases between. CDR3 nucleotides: TGCAGCGTTGAAATAGCCGATCGAACCTATGGCTACACCTTC. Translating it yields CSVEIADRTYGYTF.

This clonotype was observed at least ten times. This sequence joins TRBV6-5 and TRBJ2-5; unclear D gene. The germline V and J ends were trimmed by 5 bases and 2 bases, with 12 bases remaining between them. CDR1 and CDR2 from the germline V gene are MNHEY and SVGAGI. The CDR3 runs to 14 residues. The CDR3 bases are TGTGCCAGCAGTGATAGGGTGGATCAAGAGACCCAGTACTTC. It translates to CASSDRVDQETQYF.